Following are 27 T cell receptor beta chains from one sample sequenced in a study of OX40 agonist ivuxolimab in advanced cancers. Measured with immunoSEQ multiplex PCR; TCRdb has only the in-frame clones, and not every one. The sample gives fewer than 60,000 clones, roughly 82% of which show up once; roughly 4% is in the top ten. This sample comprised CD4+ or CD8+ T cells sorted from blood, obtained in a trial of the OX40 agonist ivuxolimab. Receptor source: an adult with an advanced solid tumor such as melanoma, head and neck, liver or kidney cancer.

The CDR3 is CASGLPESGTGELFF. The CDR3 bases are TGTGCTAGTGGTTTGCCAGAGTCGGGGACCGGGGAGCTGTTTTTT. This chain joins TRBV12-5 and TRBJ2-2; D is possibly TRBD2 (5 bases). The CDR3 is made up of 15 amino acids. In germline, CDR1 is LGHNT, CDR2 FRNRAP. Trimming stripped 2 bases from V and 5 bases from J, with 12 bases between.

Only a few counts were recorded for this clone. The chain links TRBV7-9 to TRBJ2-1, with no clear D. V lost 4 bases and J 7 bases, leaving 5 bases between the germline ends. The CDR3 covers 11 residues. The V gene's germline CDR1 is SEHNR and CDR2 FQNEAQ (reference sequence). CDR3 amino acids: CASSWVNEQFF. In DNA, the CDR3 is TGTGCCAGCAGCTGGGTTAATGAGCAGTTCTTC.

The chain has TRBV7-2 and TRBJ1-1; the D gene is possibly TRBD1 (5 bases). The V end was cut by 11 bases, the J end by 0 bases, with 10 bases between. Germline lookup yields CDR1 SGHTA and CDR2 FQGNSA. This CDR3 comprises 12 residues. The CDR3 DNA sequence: TGTGCCGGAGGGGCGGTGAACACTGAAGCTTTCTTT. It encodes CAGGAVNTEAFF. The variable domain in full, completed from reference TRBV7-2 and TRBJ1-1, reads GAGVSQSPSNKVTEKGKDVELRCDPISGHTALYWYRQSLGQGLEFLIYFQGNSAPDKSGLPSDRFSAERTGGSVSTLTIQRTQQEDSAVYLCAGGAVNTEAFFGQGTRLTVV.

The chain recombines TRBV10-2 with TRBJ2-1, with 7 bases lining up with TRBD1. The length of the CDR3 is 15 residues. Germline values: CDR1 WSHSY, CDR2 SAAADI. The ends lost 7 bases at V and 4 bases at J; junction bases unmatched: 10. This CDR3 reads CASIENLGQYNEQFF. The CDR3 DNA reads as TGCGCCAGCATCGAGAACCTGGGACAGTACAATGAGCAGTTCTTC.

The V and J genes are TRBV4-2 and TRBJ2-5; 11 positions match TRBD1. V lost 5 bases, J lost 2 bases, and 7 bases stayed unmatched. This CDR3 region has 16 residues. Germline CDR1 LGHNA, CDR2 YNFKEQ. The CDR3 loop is CASSLAGTGGQETQYF. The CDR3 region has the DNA TGTGCCAGCAGCTTAGCCGGGACAGGGGGACAAGAGACCCAGTACTTC.

In DNA, the CDR3 is TGTGCCAGCAGCCCCACCGGCGGGGTATACGAGCAGTACTTC. It is translated as CASSPTGGVYEQYF. The chain combines TRBV7-2 with TRBJ2-7; D might be TRBD2 (6 bases). V was cut by 5 bases and J by 4 bases, with 15 bases left in between. This CDR3 region has 14 residues. CDR1 SGHTA and CDR2 FQGNSA come from the germline V gene.

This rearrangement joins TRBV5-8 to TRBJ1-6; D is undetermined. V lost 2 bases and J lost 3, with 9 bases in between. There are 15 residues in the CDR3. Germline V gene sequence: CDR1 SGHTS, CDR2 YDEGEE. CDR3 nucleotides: TGTGCCAGCAGCTTACAGACTCTCTATAATTCACCCCTCCACTTT. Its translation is CASSLQTLYNSPLHF.

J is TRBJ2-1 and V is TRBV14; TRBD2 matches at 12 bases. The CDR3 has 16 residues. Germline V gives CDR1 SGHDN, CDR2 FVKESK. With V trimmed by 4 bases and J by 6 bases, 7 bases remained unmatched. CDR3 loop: CASSRPLAGGPNEQFF. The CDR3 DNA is TGTGCCAGCAGCCGACCCCTAGCGGGGGGGCCCAATGAGCAGTTCTTC.

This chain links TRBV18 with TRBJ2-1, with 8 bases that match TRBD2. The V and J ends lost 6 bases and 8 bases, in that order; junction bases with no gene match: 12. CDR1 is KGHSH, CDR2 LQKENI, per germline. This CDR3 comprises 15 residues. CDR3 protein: CASSHRQSGGDEQFF. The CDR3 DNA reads TGTGCCAGCTCCCATCGGCAGAGCGGGGGCGATGAGCAGTTCTTC.

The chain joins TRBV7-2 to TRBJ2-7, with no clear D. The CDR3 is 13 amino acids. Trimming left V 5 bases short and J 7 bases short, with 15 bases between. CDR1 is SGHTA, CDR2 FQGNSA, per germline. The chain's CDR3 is CASSKGDTLEQYF. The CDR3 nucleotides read TGTGCCAGCAGCAAAGGAGACACGCTGGAGCAGTACTTC.

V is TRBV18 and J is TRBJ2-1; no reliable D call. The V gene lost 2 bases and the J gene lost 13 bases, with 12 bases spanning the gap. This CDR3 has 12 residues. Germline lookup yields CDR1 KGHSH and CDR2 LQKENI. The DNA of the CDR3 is TGTGCCAGCTCACCAGGGATTCCACCACAGTTCTTC. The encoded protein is CASSPGIPPQFF.

CDR3: CASSYSQGGSEETQYF. CDR3 DNA sequence: TGTGCCAGCAGTTACTCGCAGGGAGGTTCGGAAGAGACCCAGTACTTC. The genes are TRBV6-5 and TRBJ2-5; maybe TRBD2 (6 bases). The CDR3 consists of 16 residues. Germline V gene lookup returns CDR1 MNHEY and CDR2 SVGAGI. Trimming shortened V by 0 bases and J by 3 bases, and 14 bases separated the two germline ends.

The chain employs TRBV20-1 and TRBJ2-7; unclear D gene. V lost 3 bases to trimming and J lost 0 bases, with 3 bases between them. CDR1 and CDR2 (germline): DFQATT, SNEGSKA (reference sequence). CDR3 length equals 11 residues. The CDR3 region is CSARSSYEQYF. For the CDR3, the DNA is TGCAGTGCTAGGTCCTCCTACGAGCAGTACTTC.

DNA of the CDR3: TGTGCTAGTGGTTTGGGGACTAGCGGGAGAGTCAATACGCAGTATTTT. This codes for CASGLGTSGRVNTQYF. J is TRBJ2-3 and V is TRBV12-5, with TRBD2 identical over 13 bases. Germline trimming cut 1 base from V and 7 bases from J; bases unmatched to any gene: 5. There are 16 residues in the CDR3. Per germline, CDR1 LGHNT and CDR2 FRNRAP. The full variable domain, rest sourced from reference TRBV12-5 and TRBJ2-3, is DARVTQTPRHKVTEMGQEVTMRCQPILGHNTVFWYRQTMMQGLELLAYFRNRAPLDDSGMPKDRFSAEMPDATLATLKIQPSEPRDSAVYFCASGLGTSGRVNTQYFGPGTRLTVL.

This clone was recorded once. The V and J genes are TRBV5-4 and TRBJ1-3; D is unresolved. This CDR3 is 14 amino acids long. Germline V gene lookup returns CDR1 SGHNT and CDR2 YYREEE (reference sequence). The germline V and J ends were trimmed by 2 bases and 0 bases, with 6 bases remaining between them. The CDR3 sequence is CASSFRSSGNTIYF. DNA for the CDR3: TGTGCCAGCAGCTTCAGGAGCTCTGGAAACACCATATATTTT.

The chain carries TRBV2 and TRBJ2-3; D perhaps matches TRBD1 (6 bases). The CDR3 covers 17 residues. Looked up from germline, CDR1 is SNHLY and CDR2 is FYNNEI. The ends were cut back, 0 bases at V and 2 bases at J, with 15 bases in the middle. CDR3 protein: CASSEARTVLFTDTQYF. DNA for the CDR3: TGTGCCAGCAGTGAAGCGAGGACAGTCCTCTTCACAGATACGCAGTATTTT.

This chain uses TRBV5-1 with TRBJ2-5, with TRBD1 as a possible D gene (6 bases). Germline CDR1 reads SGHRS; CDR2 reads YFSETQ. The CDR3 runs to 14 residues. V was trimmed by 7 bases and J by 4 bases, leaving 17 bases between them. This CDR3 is CASSPGQLAETQYF. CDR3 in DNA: TGCGCCAGCTCACCAGGACAGTTAGCAGAGACCCAGTACTTC.

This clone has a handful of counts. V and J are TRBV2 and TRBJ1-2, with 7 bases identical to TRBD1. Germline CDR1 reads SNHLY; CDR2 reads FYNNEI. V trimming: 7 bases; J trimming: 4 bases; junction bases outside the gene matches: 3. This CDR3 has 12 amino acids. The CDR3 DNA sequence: TGTGCCAGCAACAGGGGAACCTATGGCTACACCTTC. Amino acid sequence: CASNRGTYGYTF. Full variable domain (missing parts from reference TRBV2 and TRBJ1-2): EPEVTQTPSHQVTQMGQEVILRCVPISNHLYFYWYRQILGQKVEFLVSFYNNEISEKSEIFDDQFSVERPDGSNFTLKIRSTKLEDSAMYFCASNRGTYGYTFGSGTRLTVV.

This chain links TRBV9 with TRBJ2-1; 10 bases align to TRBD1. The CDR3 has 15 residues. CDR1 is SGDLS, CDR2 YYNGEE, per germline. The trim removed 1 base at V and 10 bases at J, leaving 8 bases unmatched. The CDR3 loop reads CASSVSGTGAWEQFF. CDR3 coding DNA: TGTGCCAGCAGCGTATCCGGGACAGGGGCCTGGGAGCAGTTCTTC.

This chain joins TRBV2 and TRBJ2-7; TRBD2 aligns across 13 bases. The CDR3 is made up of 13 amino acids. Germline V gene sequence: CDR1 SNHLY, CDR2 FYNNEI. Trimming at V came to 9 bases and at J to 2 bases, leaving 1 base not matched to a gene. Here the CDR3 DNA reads TGTGCCAGGGGACTAGCGGGAACCTACGAGCAGTACTTC. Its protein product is CARGLAGTYEQYF.

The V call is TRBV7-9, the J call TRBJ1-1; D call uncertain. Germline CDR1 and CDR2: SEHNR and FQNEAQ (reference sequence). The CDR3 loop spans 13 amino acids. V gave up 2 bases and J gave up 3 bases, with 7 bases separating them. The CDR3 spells CASSLQRDTEAFF. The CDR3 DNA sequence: TGTGCCAGCAGCTTACAGAGGGACACTGAAGCTTTCTTT.

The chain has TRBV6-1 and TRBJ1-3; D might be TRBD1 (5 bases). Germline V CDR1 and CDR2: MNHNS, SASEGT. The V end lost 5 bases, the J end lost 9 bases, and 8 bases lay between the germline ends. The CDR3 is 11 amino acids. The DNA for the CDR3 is TGTGCCAGCAGTTTTGGGGGCACCATATATTTT. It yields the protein CASSFGGTIYF.

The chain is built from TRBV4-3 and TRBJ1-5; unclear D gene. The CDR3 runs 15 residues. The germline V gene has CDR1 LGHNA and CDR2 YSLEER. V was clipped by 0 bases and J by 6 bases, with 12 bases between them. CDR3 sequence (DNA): TGCGCCAGCAGCCAAGATGAAGGGAAGGTTCAGCCCCAGCATTTT. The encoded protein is CASSQDEGKVQPQHF.

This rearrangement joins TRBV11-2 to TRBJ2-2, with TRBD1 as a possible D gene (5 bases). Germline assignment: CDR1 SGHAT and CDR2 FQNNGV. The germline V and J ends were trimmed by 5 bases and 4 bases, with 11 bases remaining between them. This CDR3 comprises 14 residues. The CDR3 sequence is CASSRRVSTGELFF. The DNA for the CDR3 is TGTGCCAGCAGCCGCAGGGTGTCCACCGGGGAGCTGTTTTTT.

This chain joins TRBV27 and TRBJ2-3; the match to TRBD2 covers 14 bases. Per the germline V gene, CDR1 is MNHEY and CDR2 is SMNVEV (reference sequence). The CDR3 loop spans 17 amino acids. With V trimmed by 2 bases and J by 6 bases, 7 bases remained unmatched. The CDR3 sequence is CASSLTSRTSGRDTQYF. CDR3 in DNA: TGTGCCAGCAGTTTAACATCTCGGACTAGCGGGAGGGATACGCAGTATTTT.

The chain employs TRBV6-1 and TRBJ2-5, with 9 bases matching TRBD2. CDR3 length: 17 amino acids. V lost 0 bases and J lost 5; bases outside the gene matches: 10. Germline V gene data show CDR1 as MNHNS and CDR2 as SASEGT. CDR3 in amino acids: CASSEAPGAGGLETQYF. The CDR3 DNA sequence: TGTGCCAGCAGTGAAGCGCCGGGGGCGGGAGGGTTGGAGACCCAGTACTTC.

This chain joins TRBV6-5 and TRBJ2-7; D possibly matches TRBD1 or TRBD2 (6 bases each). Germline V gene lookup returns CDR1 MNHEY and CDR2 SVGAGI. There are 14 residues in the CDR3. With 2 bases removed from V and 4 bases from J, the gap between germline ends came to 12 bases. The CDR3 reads CASSYTGAKYEQYF. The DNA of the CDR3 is TGTGCCAGCAGTTACACGGGGGCAAAGTACGAGCAGTACTTC.